Listed below are T cell receptor beta chains from one sample, sequenced in a study of metastatic and nonmetastatic thyroid tumors. TCRdb re-called the PCR reads through MiXCR. The sample lists almost 85,000 clones, around 13% seen once, with approximately 8.8% in the top ten. Source material: tumor tissue. These receptor sequences come from a female donor with papillary thyroid cancer or a benign thyroid nodule (not recorded which). Some clones in this sample may be carry-over from other donors' samples. Both conserved end residues are part of each CDR3. The D gene is left open where the match is weak. Only part of the rows carry a size: once, few, many, or a class if the clone is expanded.

many	16	TRBV2	TRBD1	TRBJ1-5	CASSELGRSRGEPQHF	TGTGCCAGCAGTGAATTGGGACGGTCCAGGGGGGAACCCCAGCATTTT
many	13	TRBV3-1	-	TRBJ1-6	CASSRGGDSPLHF	TGTGCCAGCAGCCGAGGGGGGGATTCACCCCTCCACTTT
many	17	TRBV6-2/TRBV6-3	TRBD2	TRBJ2-7	CASTPGLAGVYSYEQYF	TGTGCCAGCACTCCCGGACTAGCGGGAGTCTATTCCTACGAGCAGTACTTC
many	14	TRBV5-5	-	TRBJ1-1	CASSSSTQGGSAFF	TGTGCCAGCAGCTCGAGTACCCAGGGAGGTTCAGCTTTCTTT
-	13	TRBV29-1	-	TRBJ1-1	CSVRSGAVTEAFF	TGCAGCGTCCGTTCAGGGGCTGTCACTGAAGCTTTCTTT
-	14	TRBV4-2	-	TRBJ2-3	CASSQTKEGIGRYF	TGTGCCAGCAGCCAAACCAAGGAGGGCATCGGTCGGTATTTT
many	15	TRBV4-1	-	TRBJ1-3	CASSQAPGYINTIYF	TGCGCCAGCAGCCAAGCACCAGGTTATATAAACACCATATATTTT
many	16	TRBV20-1	-	TRBJ2-1	CSANLFGTTSYNEQFF	TGCAGTGCTAACCTTTTCGGGACAACCTCCTACAATGAGCAGTTCTTC
many	13	TRBV24-1	-	TRBJ2-7	CATSAESNYEQYF	TGTGCCACCAGTGCAGAATCCAACTACGAGCAGTACTTC
many	14	TRBV9	-	TRBJ1-5	CASSTGLDYQPQHF	TGTGCCAGCAGCACGGGACTGGATTATCAGCCCCAGCATTTT
many	16	TRBV3-1	-	TRBJ2-5	CASSDWAGGVQETQYF	TGTGCCAGCAGCGATTGGGCAGGGGGGGTCCAAGAGACCCAGTACTTC
few	14	TRBV2	-	TRBJ1-3	CASAEGRSGNTIYF	TGTGCCAGCGCGGAGGGGCGCTCTGGAAACACCATATATTTT
many	12	TRBV14	-	TRBJ2-1	CASSHPPHEQFF	TGTGCCAGCAGCCACCCTCCCCATGAGCAGTTCTTC
few	13	TRBV6-1	TRBD1	TRBJ2-7	CATGTGDKNEQYF	TGTGCCACCGGGACAGGGGATAAAAACGAGCAGTACTTC
-	13	TRBV20-1	-	TRBJ2-3	CRSHGRKTDTQYF	TGCAGATCTCATGGGAGGAAAACAGATACGCAGTATTTT
many	17	TRBV4-1	TRBD2	TRBJ2-1	CASSQVFASGVYNEQFF	TGCGCCAGCAGCCAAGTCTTCGCTAGCGGGGTCTACAATGAGCAGTTCTTC
many	12	TRBV27	-	TRBJ1-1	CASKGQNTEAFF	TGTGCCAGTAAGGGGCAGAACACTGAAGCTTTCTTT
many	13	TRBV12-3/TRBV12-4	-	TRBJ2-3	CASISWGTDTQYF	TGTGCCAGCATCTCTTGGGGGACAGATACGCAGTATTTT
few	16	TRBV24-1	-	TRBJ2-1	CATSVNEGRSYNEQFF	TGTGCCACCAGTGTCAACGAAGGCAGATCCTACAATGAGCAGTTCTTC
-	14	TRBV28	-	TRBJ2-7	CASSFPQKGNDQYF	TGTGCCAGCAGTTTTCCCCAGAAGGGGAACGATCAGTACTTC